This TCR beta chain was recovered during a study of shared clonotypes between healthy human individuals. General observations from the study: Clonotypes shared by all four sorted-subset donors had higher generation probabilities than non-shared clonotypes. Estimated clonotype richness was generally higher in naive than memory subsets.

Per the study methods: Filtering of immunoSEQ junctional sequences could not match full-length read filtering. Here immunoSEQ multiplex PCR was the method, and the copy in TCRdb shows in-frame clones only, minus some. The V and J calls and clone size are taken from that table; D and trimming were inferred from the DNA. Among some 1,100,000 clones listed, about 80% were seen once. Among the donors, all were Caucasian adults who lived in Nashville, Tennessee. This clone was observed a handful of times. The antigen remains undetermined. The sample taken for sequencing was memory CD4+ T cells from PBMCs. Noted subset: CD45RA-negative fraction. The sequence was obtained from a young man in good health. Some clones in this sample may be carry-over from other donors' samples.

The CDR3 loop reads CASSRAGEGEQPQHF. CDR3 sequence (DNA): TGTGCCAGCAGTCGGGCAGGAGAAGGGGAACAGCCCCAGCATTTT. This chain connects TRBV28 to TRBJ1-5; possible D gene TRBD1, 5 bases. The CDR3 loop spans 15 amino acids. CDR1 and CDR2 (germline): MDHEN, SYDVKM. Trimming pared 5 bases from V and 7 bases from J, leaving 18 bases between.